This T cell receptor (beta chain) was documented in a study of cytomegalovirus exposure and HLA in healthy donors. The CDR3 runs 15 residues. From germline, CDR1 is SQVTM and CDR2 ANQGSEA. The J segment lost 2 bases and the V segment lost 1 base, leaving 8 bases of the junction unmatched. The PCR made use of 60 Vbeta and 13 Jbeta primers. In the source study's methods: Later, tens of millions of unique TCR beta chains were counted in an analysis, and about 10 million of them were shared. Using immunoSEQ multiplex PCR, the repertoire was profiled, and TCRdb retains in-frame clones only, with some absent. Clonal size and the V and J genes are those of that table, whereas D and trimming came from the DNA. The table records hundreds of thousands of clones, approximately 68% of them present only once.

This receptor was taken from a woman in her twenties or thirties in good health and CMV-seronegative. The material sequenced was PBMCs. V gene TRBV29-1 combines with J gene TRBJ2-7; 7 nucleotides match TRBD1. The CDR3 loop is CSVEGGQLGAYEQYF. The CDR3 coding sequence is TGCAGCGTTGAAGGGGGACAGCTAGGAGCCTACGAGCAGTACTTC.